Following are 9 T cell receptor beta chains from one sample sequenced in a study of CD8+ T cells in alopecia areata (dated by TCRdb to the late 2010s). Library preparation was by the immunoSEQ multiplex PCR assay. RNA was extracted from all samples and reverse transcribed into cDNA, which served as template for TCR sequencing. TCRdb obtained this table from immuneACCESS and retained in-frame rearrangements with V and J assigned. These tables miss some clones; where compared with another copy, unresolved V genes account for less than half of the shortfall, and the remainder is unexplained. The sample has about 140,000 clones on record, around 87% of them singletons. Together, the top ten hold roughly an eighth of the sample. The time point label corresponds to: approximately 4 weeks on oral tofacitinib. The treatment or condition label for this specimen denotes: oral pan-JAK inhibitor, 5-10 mg twice daily.

The material was CD8+ T cells sorted from blood, obtained at week 4, from a patient treated with tofacitinib. The origin of the receptors is a human donor with alopecia areata.

V and J are TRBV5-1 and TRBJ2-7; 9 nucleotides align to TRBD1. The CDR3 is 14 residues long. The trim removed 4 bases at V and 6 bases at J, leaving 8 bases unmatched. Per the germline V gene, CDR1 is SGHRS and CDR2 is YFSETQ. For the CDR3, the DNA is TGCGCCAGCAGCGTGGACAGGGGCTTATCCGAGCAGTACTTC. It is translated as CASSVDRGLSEQYF.

A few counts support this clone. The genes are TRBV10-3 and TRBJ1-1; maybe TRBD1 (6 bases). Germline values: CDR1 ENHRY, CDR2 SYGVKD. This CDR3 has 11 amino acids. V dropped 4 bases and J dropped 11 bases, with 11 bases sitting between them. The CDR3 reads CAISAQGRAFF. CDR3 in DNA: TGTGCCATCAGTGCACAGGGAAGGGCTTTCTTT.

The chain carries TRBV30 and TRBJ1-6, with D possibly matching TRBD1 (5 bases). The CDR3 extends over 14 amino acids. CDR1 and CDR2 (germline): GTSNPN, SVGIG (reference sequence). The germline V and J ends were trimmed by 0 bases and 10 bases, with 13 bases remaining between them. CDR3 amino acids: CAWSVQEIKSPLHF. DNA for the CDR3: TGTGCCTGGAGTGTACAGGAGATAAAGTCACCCCTCCACTTT.

This clone was counted a single time. V gene TRBV7-9 combines with J gene TRBJ1-2; D call uncertain. The V and J ends lost 3 bases and 7 bases respectively, with 12 bases between them. This CDR3 contains 13 residues. Germline assignment: CDR1 SEHNR and CDR2 FQNEAQ (reference sequence). The CDR3 DNA reads as TGTGCCAGCAGCTTTTCCTCCGGGTTTGGCTACACCTTC. It codes for CASSFSSGFGYTF.

This chain links TRBV7-8 with TRBJ2-2; D remains unclear. CDR1 and CDR2 from the germline V gene are SGHVS and FQNEAQ. Trimming took off 0 bases at V and 7 bases at J, with 0 bases between the two ends. This CDR3 region has 11 residues. CDR3 sequence: CASSLAGELFF. CDR3 nucleotide sequence: TGTGCCAGCAGCTTAGCCGGGGAGCTGTTTTTT.

This chain connects TRBV5-1 to TRBJ2-1; maybe TRBD2 (6 bases). Germline loops: CDR1 SGHRS, CDR2 YFSETQ. V was trimmed by 2 bases and J by 6 bases, leaving 18 bases between them. The CDR3 consists of 16 residues. CDR3 region: CASSFLGRLPSNEQFF. The CDR3 DNA sequence: TGCGCCAGCAGCTTCCTGGGGAGGCTACCGAGCAATGAGCAGTTCTTC.

The chain carries TRBV27 and TRBJ2-5; D is uncertain. With 5 bases removed from V and 5 bases from J, the gap between germline ends came to 15 bases. The CDR3 totals 14 residues. From germline, CDR1 is MNHEY and CDR2 SMNVEV (reference sequence). This CDR3 reads CASSLSAIGETQYF. The DNA of the CDR3 is TGTGCCAGCAGTCTGTCGGCCATCGGGGAGACCCAGTACTTC.

The V call is TRBV27, the J call TRBJ2-1; no reliable D call. The length of the CDR3 is 12 residues. The V end lost 3 bases, the J end lost 7 bases, and 7 bases lay between the germline ends. The germline V gene encodes CDR1 MNHEY and CDR2 SMNVEV (reference sequence). The CDR3 DNA is TGTGCCAGCAGTTTTTGGGGAAATGAGCAGTTCTTC. This encodes CASSFWGNEQFF.

This clone appeared once. V is TRBV29-1 and J is TRBJ2-7; D call uncertain. The CDR3 is 12 amino acids. The germline CDR1 and CDR2 sequences are SQVTM and ANQGSEA. Trimming cost V 7 bases and J 7 bases, with 17 bases left between them. The CDR3: CSDLIASGEQYF. DNA for the CDR3: TGCAGCGACCTTATAGCTTCGGGTGAGCAGTACTTC.